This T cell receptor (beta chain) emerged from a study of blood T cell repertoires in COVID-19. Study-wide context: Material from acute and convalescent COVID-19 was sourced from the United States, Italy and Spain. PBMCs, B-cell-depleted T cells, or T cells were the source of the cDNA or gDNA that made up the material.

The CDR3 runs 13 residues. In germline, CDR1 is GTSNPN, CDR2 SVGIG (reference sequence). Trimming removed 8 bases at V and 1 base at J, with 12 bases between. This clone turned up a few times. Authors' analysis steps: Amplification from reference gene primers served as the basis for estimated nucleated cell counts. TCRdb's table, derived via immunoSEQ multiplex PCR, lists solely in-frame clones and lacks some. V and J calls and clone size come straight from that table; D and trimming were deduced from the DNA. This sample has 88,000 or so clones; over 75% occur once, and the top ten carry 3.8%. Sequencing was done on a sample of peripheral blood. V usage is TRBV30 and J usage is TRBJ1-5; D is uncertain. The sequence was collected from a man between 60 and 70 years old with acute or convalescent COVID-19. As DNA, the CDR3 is TGTGCCGCTACGCCGGGGAGCAATCAGCCCCAGCATTTT. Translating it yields CAATPGSNQPQHF.